This paragraph reports one T cell receptor beta chain. Its antigen is not yet known. No clone much larger than this one lies a single base away; base qualities are absent. The CDR3 runs 14 amino acids, cysteine and phenylalanine included. Only the CDR3 region is kept as DNA, spanning 42 bases read in frame from base 1. V gives up 5 bases and J gives up 7 bases, and the segment between their germline ends measures 12 bases. The sample is drawn from a study of T cell repertoires in cytomegalovirus infection (dated by TCRdb to between 2017 and 2020). With regard to the full study: Recently identified HLA-C-restricted CMV epitopes, whose presentation resists viral immunomodulation, were targeted by peptide stimulations together with well-studied HLA-B-restricted epitopes. Donor HLA type was relevant to the analysis, because carriage of CMV infection together with the matching HLA type was indicated by public TCR beta signatures.

What the study reported, not specific to this receptor: In the ex vivo response, HLA-C-restricted CMV-specific TCR beta clonotypes were dominant, and in two of eight donors the single most frequent clonotype came from this HLA-C-restricted group. In both this cohort and an independent cohort of 300 to 450 donors, the cumulative frequency of public TCR beta family members distinguished carriers of CMV infection plus the relevant HLA type.

The sample was run on an Illumina HiSeq 1500. TCRdb reworked the public reads: Q25 trimming with fastp, MiXCR clone assembly, productive beta chains retained. CDR3 protein duplicates are merged, each entry listing the most common genes and DNA. This sample lists about 830,000 distinct CDR3 sequences; less than 35% were detected once. The ten largest clonotypes hold 9.5% to 15% of the sample. The treatment or condition label corresponds to: in vitro stimulation with specific CMV peptide epitopes to enrich CMV-specific T cells. The TCR sequence derives from a human donor in good health (CMV status not recorded). Some clones in this sample may be carry-over from other donors' samples. This specimen was cultured CD8+ T cells from PBMCs, taken from culture after CMV antigen stimulation. In this chain, TRBV12-3 or TRBV12-4 is recombined with TRBJ1-6; a tentative D call is TRBD1 (5 bases match). CDR3 protein: CASSPQGSNSPLHF. The nucleotides are TGTGCCAGCAGTCCTCAGGGATCGAATTCACCCCTCCACTTT.